The 31 T cell receptor beta chains listed next were all sequenced from one sample in a study of control samples from healthy donors and cancer patients. Some clones are missing from TCRdb's copy, which holds only in-frame ones; the method was immunoSEQ multiplex PCR. The profile shows about 180,000 clones, more than 80% of them singletons. Sequenced input: blood. Receptor source: a man younger than 40 in good health.

The chain uses TRBV6-5 and TRBJ2-5, with no clear D. Trimming took off 5 bases at V and 2 bases at J, with 12 bases between the two ends. The length of the CDR3 is 14 residues. CDR1 is MNHEY, CDR2 SVGAGI, per germline. CDR3 sequence (DNA): TGTGCCAGCAGTCCCCCCGGGCGGCAAGAGACCCAGTACTTC. It translates to CASSPPGRQETQYF.

This chain joins TRBV10-1 and TRBJ2-7, with a tentative D call TRBD1 (5 bases). Trimming removed 2 bases at V and 3 bases at J, with 11 bases between. This CDR3 region has 14 residues. Germline V gives CDR1 WNHNN, CDR2 SYGVQD (reference sequence). The CDR3 DNA sequence: TGCGCCAGCAGTGAGCGTCAGGGTATCTACGAGCAGTACTTC. Its protein is CASSERQGIYEQYF.

The chain carries TRBV6-5 and TRBJ1-2; D is perhaps TRBD1 (6 bases). Germline values: CDR1 MNHEY, CDR2 SVGAGI. The CDR3 has 15 residues. The V and J ends lost 6 bases and 3 bases respectively, with 17 bases between them. The CDR3 loop reads CASSRSGDGYYGYTF. DNA for the CDR3: TGTGCCAGCAGCCGTTCAGGGGATGGTTACTATGGCTACACCTTC.

The genes are TRBV23-1 and TRBJ2-7; 7 bases match TRBD1. TRBV23-1 carries the ORF label, with uncertain function. The CDR3 extends over 17 amino acids. V was clipped by 3 bases and J by 0 bases; unmatched bases: 11. The CDR3 region is CASSQRGPGQSSYEQYF. DNA of the CDR3: TGCGCCAGCAGTCAGAGGGGACCGGGACAGAGCTCCTACGAGCAGTACTTC.

In its sample, this clone was seen once. The chain combines TRBV7-8 with TRBJ1-6, with D unclear. The CDR3 consists of 18 residues. CDR1 and CDR2 from the germline V gene are SGHVS and FQNEAQ. V was pared by 5 bases and J by 0 bases, with 17 bases between. The CDR3 is CASSPVRQSSSYNSPLHF. The CDR3 bases are TGTGCCAGCAGCCCCGTGAGGCAGTCGAGCTCCTATAATTCACCCCTCCACTTT.

The genes are TRBV2 and TRBJ1-6; the D is unclear. The CDR3 covers 18 residues. V was clipped by 9 bases and J by 0 bases, with 21 bases between them. Germline V gene lookup returns CDR1 SNHLY and CDR2 FYNNEI. CDR3 sequence (DNA): TGTGCCAGTACTAAAGGCATGTCGTCGACCTCCTATAATTCACCCCTCCACTTT. It yields the protein CASTKGMSSTSYNSPLHF.

This chain uses TRBV27 with TRBJ1-5; D gene ambiguous. The CDR3 totals 12 residues. Per the germline V gene, CDR1 is MNHEY and CDR2 is SMNVEV (reference sequence). The V gene lost 5 bases and the J gene lost 3 bases, with 5 bases spanning the gap. DNA of the CDR3: TGTGCCAGCAGTCCCCTCAATCAGCCCCAGCATTTT. The encoded protein is CASSPLNQPQHF.

This chain connects TRBV20-1 to TRBJ2-7; 9 bases match TRBD2. CDR1 is DFQATT and CDR2 is SNEGSKA in the germline V gene (reference sequence). V was clipped by 6 bases and J by 9 bases; unmatched bases: 6. This CDR3 contains 11 residues. CDR3 nucleotides: TGCAGTGCGACCGAACTAGCGGGGCAGTACTTC. Its translation is CSATELAGQYF.

This chain joins TRBV5-1 and TRBJ1-6; a possible D gene is TRBD1 (5 bases). The V end lost 0 bases, the J end lost 6 bases, and 7 bases lay between the germline ends. The CDR3 is 14 residues long. Per the germline V gene, CDR1 is SGHRS and CDR2 is YFSETQ. The CDR3 loop reads CASSLETANSPLHF. CDR3 nucleotides: TGCGCCAGCAGCTTGGAGACAGCTAATTCACCCCTCCACTTT.

The chain uses TRBV10-3 and TRBJ2-7, with unresolved D. CDR3 size: 12 residues. Trimming pared 4 bases from V and 2 bases from J, leaving 6 bases between. Germline lookup yields CDR1 ENHRY and CDR2 SYGVKD. The CDR3 bases are TGTGCCATCAGTGGCCTTACCTACGAGCAGTACTTC. Translation: CAISGLTYEQYF.

The chain combines TRBV4-3 with TRBJ1-2, with 11 nucleotides matching TRBD1. Germline-derived CDR1 and CDR2 are LGHNA and YSLEER. The CDR3 length is 15 residues. Unmatched junction bases numbered 4, after V lost 4 bases and J lost 3 bases. The DNA for the CDR3 is TGCGCCAGCAGCCCGGGACAGGGGGTACACTATGGCTACACCTTC. Its protein is CASSPGQGVHYGYTF.

This chain connects TRBV9 to TRBJ1-5; D remains unclear. Germline CDR1 and CDR2: SGDLS and YYNGEE. The CDR3 totals 15 residues. Trimming removed 2 bases at V and 6 bases at J, with 15 bases between. CDR3 nucleotide sequence: TGTGCCAGCAGCGTTGGGCCAGGAAGTGGTCAGCCCCAGCATTTT. Translating gives CASSVGPGSGQPQHF.

This clone was observed a single time. The genes are TRBV27 and TRBJ2-7; D gene uncertain. The CDR3 runs to 13 residues. The germline V gene encodes CDR1 MNHEY and CDR2 SMNVEV (reference sequence). V was cut by 5 bases and J by 0 bases, with 8 bases left in between. The CDR3 nucleotides are TGTGCCAGCAGTCCGGCGAGCTCCTACGAGCAGTACTTC. Its translation: CASSPASSYEQYF.

The J gene is TRBJ1-2, the V gene TRBV12-3 or TRBV12-4; weak D call: TRBD1 (5 bases). The CDR3 length is 13 residues. The ends were cut back, 6 bases at V and 6 bases at J, with 14 bases in the middle. The CDR3 protein is CASSNRAGDGYTF. CDR3 in DNA: TGTGCCAGCAGCAACAGAGCGGGGGATGGCTACACCTTC.

The chain employs TRBV6-5 and TRBJ1-4; D gene uncertain. Germline CDR1 and CDR2: MNHEY and SVGAGI. Trimming cost V 10 bases and J 3 bases, with 15 bases left between them. The CDR3 length is 14 residues. CDR3 protein: CATRRGRANEKLFF. As DNA, the CDR3 is TGTGCCACCCGTCGTGGTCGAGCTAATGAAAAACTGTTTTTT.

V and J are TRBV7-8 and TRBJ1-5; D is possibly TRBD1 (5 bases). Trimming took off 4 bases at V and 4 bases at J, with 11 bases between the two ends. The CDR3 loop spans 14 amino acids. Germline-derived CDR1 and CDR2 are SGHVS and FQNEAQ. CDR3 nucleotides: TGTGCCAGCAGCTCGAAGGGGCTAAATCAGCCCCAGCATTTT. Amino acids: CASSSKGLNQPQHF. Looking up the rest from reference TRBV7-8 and TRBJ1-5 gives the full variable domain: GAGVSQSPRYKVAKRGQDVALRCDPISGHVSLFWYQQALGQGPEFLTYFQNEAQLDKSGLPSDRFFAERPEGSVSTLKIQRTQQEDSAVYLCASSSKGLNQPQHFGDGTRLSIL.

The genes are TRBV29-1 and TRBJ1-4; D is perhaps TRBD1 (5 bases). This CDR3 is built from 13 residues. CDR1 is SQVTM, CDR2 ANQGSEA, per germline. The V gene lost 5 bases and the J gene lost 4 bases, with 11 bases spanning the gap. CDR3 amino acids: CSVPTGVNEKLFF. As DNA, the CDR3 is TGCAGCGTTCCGACGGGGGTTAATGAAAAACTGTTTTTT.

This chain connects TRBV5-5 to TRBJ2-7; TRBD2 might be the D (6 bases). The germline V and J ends were trimmed by 0 bases and 3 bases, with 10 bases remaining between them. The CDR3 length is 14 residues. CDR1 and CDR2 from the germline V gene are SGHKS and YYEKEE (reference sequence). The CDR3 region has the DNA TGTGCCAGCAGCTTGGATCCGGGAGACTACGAGCAGTACTTC. Its protein product is CASSLDPGDYEQYF.

The chain combines TRBV5-6 with TRBJ2-7; D is perhaps TRBD1 (6 bases). The V end was cut by 2 bases, the J end by 7 bases, with 10 bases between. Per the germline V gene, CDR1 is SGHDT and CDR2 is YYEEEE. The CDR3 is made up of 12 amino acids. The DNA of the CDR3 is TGTGCCAGCAGCTTACCCACAGGGGAGCAGTACTTC. Protein: CASSLPTGEQYF. The variable domain in full, with the rest retrieved from reference TRBV5-6 and TRBJ2-7, is DAGVTQSPTHLIKTRGQQVTLRCSPKSGHDTVSWYQQALGQGPQFIFQYYEEEERQRGNFPDRFSGHQFPNYSSELNVNALLLGDSALYLCASSLPTGEQYFGPGTRLTVT.

This chain uses TRBV4-2 with TRBJ1-2, with D uncertain. The CDR3 length is 13 residues. V lost 0 bases, J lost 4 bases, and 6 bases lay in between. In germline, CDR1 is LGHNA, CDR2 YNFKEQ. The CDR3 coding sequence is TGTGCCAGCAGCCAAGACCCTGGCTATGGCTACACCTTC. Translated, it gives CASSQDPGYGYTF.

This sequence joins TRBV3-1 (or the pseudogene TRBV3-2) and TRBJ1-1; possible D gene TRBD1, 5 bases. V lost 4 bases, J lost 4 bases, and 13 bases lay in between. This CDR3 region has 14 residues. CDR1 and CDR2 from the germline V gene are LGHDT and YNNKEL (reference sequence). CDR3 in amino acids: CASSLRTGVTEAFF. Written as DNA, the CDR3 is TGTGCCAGCAGCCTTAGAACGGGGGTCACTGAAGCTTTCTTT.

V usage is TRBV7-9 and J usage is TRBJ1-5; the D is unclear. Trimming removed 1 base from V and 6 bases from J, with 10 bases in between. The CDR3 sequence is 14 residues long. CDR1 and CDR2 (germline): SEHNR, FQNEAQ (reference sequence). As DNA, the CDR3 is TGTGCCAGCAGCTTAGATGGTACGTTTCAGCCCCAGCATTTT. It codes for CASSLDGTFQPQHF.

CDR3 region: CAWIPSGTGELFF. Written as DNA, the CDR3 is TGTGCCTGGATACCCTCGGGAACCGGGGAGCTGTTTTTT. V gene TRBV30 combines with J gene TRBJ2-2; possible D gene TRBD2, 5 bases. The germline CDR1 and CDR2 sequences are GTSNPN and SVGIG (reference sequence). This CDR3 comprises 13 residues. V shed 4 bases and J shed 5 bases, with 11 bases lying between them.

This clone has only one observation. The CDR3: CATSRDLAGTGELFF. The CDR3 coding sequence is TGTGCCACCAGCAGAGATCTAGCGGGCACCGGGGAGCTGTTTTTT. The chain has TRBV15 and TRBJ2-2, with TRBD2 matching 8 bases. Losses at the gene ends were 0 bases for V and 4 bases for J; bases not matched to a gene: 1. Germline CDR1 reads LNHNV; CDR2 reads YYDKDF (reference sequence). This CDR3 spans 15 amino acids.

V usage is TRBV4-1 and J usage is TRBJ1-5, with a possible D match to TRBD1 (5 bases). The ends were cut back, 1 base at V and 2 bases at J, with 15 bases in the middle. CDR3 length: 17 residues. Germline V gene sequence: CDR1 MGHRA, CDR2 YSYEKL. CDR3 sequence: CASSQGPPGWGNQPQHF. In nucleotides, the CDR3 is TGCGCCAGCAGCCAAGGACCCCCAGGGTGGGGCAATCAGCCCCAGCATTTT.

The chain uses TRBV7-2 and TRBJ2-7; weak D call: TRBD1 (6 bases). The V gene's germline CDR1 is SGHTA and CDR2 FQGNSA. CDR3 size: 13 residues. V lost 9 bases, J lost 2 bases, and 14 bases lay in between. CDR3 region: CASRPQGAYEQYF. In DNA form, the CDR3 reads TGTGCCAGTCGGCCACAGGGAGCCTACGAGCAGTACTTC.

The chain couples TRBV5-5 to TRBJ2-2; D ambiguous. Germline CDR1 SGHKS, CDR2 YYEKEE (reference sequence). The CDR3 consists of 12 residues. Between the trimmed V and J ends, which lost 3 bases and 8 bases, there was a span of 8 bases. The DNA of the CDR3 is TGTGCCAGCAGCTCTAACGGGGGGGAGCTGTTTTTT. It encodes CASSSNGGELFF.

The CDR3 here is CASQPGQAIFYEQYF. The DNA for the CDR3 is TGCGCCAGCCAACCGGGACAGGCCATTTTCTACGAGCAGTACTTC. This rearrangement joins TRBV5-1 to TRBJ2-7, with TRBD1 matching over 8 bases. Germline loops: CDR1 SGHRS, CDR2 YFSETQ. The V gene end was trimmed by 7 bases and the J gene end by 3 bases; junction bases not matched to a gene: 12. This CDR3 spans 15 amino acids.

The chain joins TRBV7-7 to TRBJ1-5; weak D call: TRBD1 (5 bases). V was pared by 5 bases and J by 0 bases, with 17 bases between. The germline V gene encodes CDR1 SSHAT and CDR2 FNYEAQ (reference sequence). There are 17 residues in the CDR3. The DNA for the CDR3 is TGTGCCAGCAGCAGGGGATGGGAGTTCAATAGCAATCAGCCCCAGCATTTT. It is translated as CASSRGWEFNSNQPQHF.

This chain links TRBV5-1 with TRBJ1-4, with 7 bases that match TRBD1. The CDR3 runs to 14 residues. The V gene end was trimmed by 1 base and the J gene end by 7 bases; junction bases not matched to a gene: 4. The germline gives CDR1 SGHRS, CDR2 YFSETQ. The CDR3 DNA reads as TGCGCCAGCAGCTTGAAGGGGGCGGTTGAAAAACTGTTTTTT. It translates to CASSLKGAVEKLFF.

The chain recombines TRBV2 with TRBJ2-2; TRBD2 might be the D (5 bases). This CDR3 is 14 amino acids long. V was cut by 7 bases and J by 7 bases, with 16 bases left in between. Germline CDR1 SNHLY, CDR2 FYNNEI. CDR3 in DNA: TGTGCCAGCAAAGTCGAGGCGGGTAGCGGGGAGCTGTTTTTT. Translating gives CASKVEAGSGELFF.